This T cell receptor (beta chain) was profiled in a study of shared clonotypes between healthy human individuals. The table came from immunoSEQ multiplex PCR; TCRdb's copy has only in-frame clones and leaves some out. In the table there are more than 2,000,000 clones, around 94% of which are singletons. The CDR3 covers 15 residues. Trimming took 4 bases from V and 0 from J; bases not matched to a gene: 3. Germline assignment: CDR1 SGHTS and CDR2 YDEGEE. Caucasian adults residing in Nashville, Tennessee made up all the donors. The rearrangement uses TRBV5-8 and TRBJ2-3; 9 nucleotides match TRBD1. This TCR came from a man aged 18 to 29 in good health. The sequenced material came from naive CD4+ T cells sorted from blood. Subset of the sample: CD45RA+ positively selected. The CDR3 reads CASSRTGDSTDTQYF. The CDR3 DNA follows: TGTGCCAGCAGCCGGACAGGGGATAGCACAGATACGCAGTATTTT.